One and the same sample provided the 18 T cell receptor beta chains below, sequenced in a study of CD8+ T cells in alopecia areata. Extracted RNA was reverse transcribed, and the resulting cDNA served as sequencing template. The protocol was immunoSEQ multiplex PCR, while the TCRdb copy is restricted to in-frame clones and leaves out a portion. The profile shows 120,000 or so clones, more than 30% of them singletons. The sequencing sample was made of CD4+ T cells sorted from blood. These receptors all stem from a human donor with alopecia areata.

This chain joins TRBV6-5 and TRBJ1-6; TRBD1 matches 7 bases. This CDR3 spans 14 amino acids. V shed 0 bases and J 7 bases; nucleotides not matched to a gene: 0. The germline V gene encodes CDR1 MNHEY and CDR2 SVGAGI. The DNA for the CDR3 is TGTGCCAGCAGTTACTCACAGGGGAATTCACCCCTCCACTTT. Amino acid sequence: CASSYSQGNSPLHF.

A word on this clone: Distinct nucleotide sequences in the sample also encode this CDR3. The rearrangement joins TRBV29-1 to TRBJ2-7, with TRBD1 as a possible D gene (6 bases). The CDR3 is 16 amino acids. Trimming shortened V by 4 bases and J by 6 bases, and 25 bases separated the two germline ends. CDR1 SQVTM and CDR2 ANQGSEA come from the germline V gene. The CDR3 loop is CSVGSLGALNPGEQYF. The CDR3 DNA reads as TGCAGCGTTGGGTCCCTGGGGGCTCTCAACCCGGGCGAGCAGTACTTC.

This clone came up a few times. This chain joins TRBV5-4 and TRBJ2-5; 10 nucleotides line up with TRBD1. The V gene's germline CDR1 is SGHNT and CDR2 YYREEE (reference sequence). This CDR3 spans 14 amino acids. After removal of 4 bases from V and 5 bases from J, the junction contained 5 bases not matched to a gene. As DNA, the CDR3 is TGTGCCAGCAGCCGACAGGGGGCCGGCGAGACCCAGTACTTC. It translates to CASSRQGAGETQYF.

The chain carries TRBV20-1 and TRBJ1-4; D is unclear. CDR3 size: 11 residues. Germline V gene sequence: CDR1 DFQATT, CDR2 SNEGSKA (reference sequence). The germline V and J ends were trimmed by 5 bases and 6 bases, with 7 bases remaining between them. The chain's CDR3 is CSAGLHEKLFF. In nucleotides, the CDR3 is TGCAGTGCTGGACTCCATGAAAAACTGTTTTTT.

This chain joins TRBV29-1 and TRBJ1-1; D may be TRBD1 (5 bases). The V end was cut by 7 bases, the J end by 1 base, with 13 bases between. The CDR3 contains 13 residues. From germline, CDR1 is SQVTM and CDR2 ANQGSEA. The CDR3 region is CSARGGENTEAFF. The CDR3 DNA is TGCAGCGCCCGGGGAGGGGAGAACACTGAAGCTTTCTTT.

This clone was counted a few times. An end of the junction does not agree with germline; a read error may underlie this. The rearrangement uses TRBV29-1 and TRBJ2-3; maybe TRBD2 (6 bases). The CDR3 is 12 amino acids. Looked up from germline, CDR1 is SQVTM and CDR2 is ANQGSEA. The CDR3 region has the DNA TGCAGCTTTGACTCTAGCGCAGATACGCAGTATTTT. Protein sequence: CSFDSSADTQYF.

This clone was detected only a few times. V is TRBV18 and J is TRBJ2-5, with D maybe TRBD1 (5 bases). This CDR3 is built from 15 residues. Per germline, CDR1 KGHSH and CDR2 LQKENI. V lost 1 base, J lost 4 bases, and 13 bases lay in between. CDR3 DNA: TGTGCCAGCTCACCACGACAGAAATTGGGAGAGACCCAGTACTTC. It specifies CASSPRQKLGETQYF.

This clone has more than one count but fewer than ten. V gene TRBV29-1 combines with J gene TRBJ1-4; D gene unclear. The V gene's germline CDR1 is SQVTM and CDR2 ANQGSEA. The V end lost 7 bases, the J end lost 4 bases, and 10 bases lay between the germline ends. This CDR3 has 12 amino acids. CDR3 bases: TGCAGCGCCCGGGCCTTTAATGAAAAACTGTTTTTT. This translates into CSARAFNEKLFF.

CDR3 coding DNA: TGTGCCAGCAGACGGGACAGGTCTTCTGACAATGAGCAGTTCTTC. Translating it yields CASRRDRSSDNEQFF. This chain links TRBV7-9 with TRBJ2-1, with TRBD1 matching over 8 bases. From germline, CDR1 is SEHNR and CDR2 FQNEAQ (reference sequence). Trimming cost V 6 bases and J 5 bases; bases outside gene matches: 9. This CDR3 contains 15 residues.

The gene calls are TRBV29-1 and TRBJ1-1; TRBD1 matches at 9 bases. V shed 5 bases, J shed 4 bases, and the junction held 11 bases outside the gene matches. This CDR3 spans 15 amino acids. Germline V CDR1 and CDR2: SQVTM, ANQGSEA. This CDR3 reads CSVRTGEWLGTEAFF. The CDR3 coding sequence is TGCAGCGTTCGGACAGGGGAGTGGTTAGGCACTGAAGCTTTCTTT.

This sequence joins TRBV30 and TRBJ1-1; TRBD1 aligns across 10 bases. The germline V gene encodes CDR1 GTSNPN and CDR2 SVGIG (reference sequence). CDR3 length: 13 residues. V lost 1 base to trimming and J lost 6 bases; unmatched junction nucleotides: 2. The CDR3 DNA reads TGTGCCTGGAGTGCCGGGACAGGGGCTGAAGCTTTCTTT. Translating gives CAWSAGTGAEAFF.

This sequence joins TRBV28 and TRBJ2-1; no definite D call. The CDR3 totals 14 residues. Germline lookup yields CDR1 MDHEN and CDR2 SYDVKM. The V gene lost 3 bases and the J gene lost 10 bases, with 16 bases spanning the gap. The CDR3: CASSFIAALAEQFF. In DNA, the CDR3 is TGTGCCAGCAGTTTCATAGCCGCCCTGGCGGAGCAGTTCTTC.

The genes are TRBV7-9 and TRBJ1-2; D perhaps matches TRBD1 (5 bases). Germline V gene lookup returns CDR1 SEHNR and CDR2 FQNEAQ (reference sequence). The V and J ends lost 2 bases and 4 bases respectively, with 17 bases between them. The CDR3 totals 16 residues. CDR3 sequence: CASSLIGDRTSYGYTF. The DNA for the CDR3 is TGTGCCAGCAGCTTAATCGGCGACAGAACGAGCTATGGCTACACCTTC.

The chain employs TRBV28 and TRBJ2-1; D gene uncertain. This CDR3 has 10 residues. Germline V gene sequence: CDR1 MDHEN, CDR2 SYDVKM. The V and J ends lost 5 bases and 10 bases respectively, with 6 bases between them. The CDR3 region is CASSEREQFF. CDR3 coding DNA: TGTGCCAGCAGTGAAAGGGAGCAGTTCTTC.

This chain links TRBV5-4 with TRBJ2-5; D call uncertain. Germline V gene lookup returns CDR1 SGHNT and CDR2 YYREEE (reference sequence). The V end lost 0 bases, the J end lost 5 bases, and 11 bases lay between the germline ends. CDR3 length equals 14 residues. The CDR3 sequence is CASSLEVPGETQYF. CDR3 bases: TGTGCCAGCAGCTTGGAAGTCCCCGGGGAGACCCAGTACTTC. Drawing the rest from reference TRBV5-4 and TRBJ2-5, the complete variable domain is ETGVTQSPTHLIKTRGQQVTLRCSSQSGHNTVSWYQQALGQGPQFIFQYYREEENGRGNFPPRFSGLQFPNYSSELNVNALELDDSALYLCASSLEVPGETQYFGPGTRLLVL.

A note on this clone: The same CDR3 arises from other DNA sequences in this sample as well. The rearrangement joins TRBV28 to TRBJ1-1; perhaps TRBD1 as D (5 bases). Germline CDR1 reads MDHEN; CDR2 reads SYDVKM. V was clipped by 8 bases and J by 1 base, with 5 bases between them. The CDR3 is 11 residues long. The CDR3 region has the DNA TGTGCCAGCCAGGGGAACACTGAAGCTTTCTTT. Amino acid sequence: CASQGNTEAFF.

Only a few counts were recorded for this clone. V usage is TRBV29-1 and J usage is TRBJ1-1, with D perhaps TRBD1 (5 bases). The germline V gene encodes CDR1 SQVTM and CDR2 ANQGSEA. Trimming shortened V by 4 bases and J by 0 bases, and 9 bases separated the two germline ends. This CDR3 has 13 amino acids. The DNA for the CDR3 is TGCAGCGTTGGGGGGATTTTGAACACTGAAGCTTTCTTT. It translates to CSVGGILNTEAFF.

This sequence joins TRBV29-1 and TRBJ1-1; 8 nucleotides match TRBD1. Germline V lookup: CDR1 SQVTM, CDR2 ANQGSEA. Unmatched junction bases numbered 11, after V lost 5 bases and J lost 3 bases. This CDR3 contains 15 residues. The CDR3 DNA reads TGCAGCGTTCAGGGGGCTCCAAAAAGGGACACTGAAGCTTTCTTT. It is translated as CSVQGAPKRDTEAFF.